The clone carrying this T cell receptor (beta chain) has only one observation. Method: immunoSEQ multiplex PCR; TCRdb's copy keeps in-frame clones and lacks some. The sample holds fewer than 90,000 clones, about 95% seen once. The CDR3 totals 16 residues. After removal of 5 bases from V and 6 bases from J, the junction contained 11 bases not matched to a gene. Germline-derived CDR1 and CDR2 are SEHNR and FQNEAQ (reference sequence). This sample stems from a study of blood T cell repertoires in COVID-19. This clonotype originated in a human donor with active COVID-19. The donor label of this sample is uncertain. The chain combines TRBV7-9 with TRBJ2-2; 8 bases align to TRBD2. Sequencing was carried out using peripheral blood. CDR3 sequence (DNA): TGTGCCAGCAGCCAAACTACGGGACTAGGTTCCGGGGAGCTGTTTTTT. The encoded protein is CASSQTTGLGSGELFF.